A selection of T cell receptor beta chains follows, all from one sample in a study of glioma-infiltrating T cells. TCRdb called the multiplex PCR reads again in MiXCR, with one record for every CDR3 protein. Among approximately 120,000 distinct CDR3 sequences listed, about 23% were seen once. Sequencing was performed on glioma tissue, nonneoplastic brain tissue, or PBMCs (not recorded which). The receptors originated from a human donor with low-grade glioma or glioblastoma, undergoing nonglioma brain surgery, or in good health (not recorded which). Each CDR3 is given with its conserved first and last residue. A D gene is named only where the DNA matches it firmly. Expanded clones get a size class; other rows say once, few or many, or leave the size out.

CDR3 protein	CDR3 DNA	D gene	J gene	V gene	clone size
CASSLDRKNQPQHF	TGTGCCAGCAGCTTGGACAGGAAAAATCAGCCCCAGCATTTT	TRBD1	TRBJ1-5	TRBV7-9	many
CASSLTRASYNGQFF	TGTGCCAGCAGCTTAACACGGGCCTCCTACAATGGGCAGTTCTTC	NA	TRBJ2-1	TRBV7-2	NA
CASSTGGGSGSPLHF	TGTGCCAGTAGTACTGGTGGAGGTAGTGGTTCACCCCTCCACTTT	NA	TRBJ1-6	TRBV19	many
CASSPRQADSGNTIYF	TGTGCCAGCAGCCCCAGGCAAGCCGACTCTGGAAACACCATATATTTT	NA	TRBJ1-3	TRBV9	few
CVGDYLYEQYF	TGCGTAGGGGACTACCTCTACGAGCAGTACTTC	TRBD2	TRBJ2-7	TRBV4-3	many
CASSLGTGETETQYF	TGTGCCAGCAGTCTAGGGACAGGGGAAACGGAGACCCAGTACTTC	TRBD1	TRBJ2-5	TRBV27	many
CASSQDLRGGGLETQYF	TGCGCCAGCAGCCAAGACCTACGAGGGGGGGGGTTAGAGACCCAGTACTTC	NA	TRBJ2-5	TRBV4-3	NA
CASSRLLAGAPNEQFF	TGCGCCAGCAGTCGCCTCCTAGCGGGAGCCCCCAACGAGCAGTTCTTC	TRBD2	TRBJ2-1	TRBV4-1	NA
CASSALRTGGDLNPQFF	TGTGCCAGTAGCGCCCTCCGGACAGGGGGCGATCTAAATCCCCAGTTCTTC	TRBD1	TRBJ2-1	TRBV19	many
CSVERGNEQFF	TGCAGCGTTGAACGGGGAAATGAGCAGTTCTTC	NA	TRBJ2-1	TRBV29-1	few
CASSLGRGTGELFF	TGTGCCAGCAGCTTAGGCAGGGGGACCGGGGAGCTGTTTTTT	TRBD1	TRBJ2-2	TRBV7-2	many
CASSQDFGVTGELFF	TGCGCCAGCAGCCAAGATTTTGGCGTCACCGGGGAGCTGTTTTTT	NA	TRBJ2-2	TRBV4-3	few
CASSQYGADTQYF	TGCGCCAGCAGCCAGTATGGGGCAGATACGCAGTATTTT	NA	TRBJ2-3	TRBV4-3	NA
CASNDRPYSNQPQHF	TGTGCCAGCAATGACAGACCTTATAGCAATCAGCCCCAGCATTTT	NA	TRBJ1-5	TRBV2	many
CASSQARGTYEQYF	TGCGCCAGCAGCCAAGCCCGCGGGACCTACGAGCAGTACTTC	NA	TRBJ2-7	TRBV4-3	many
CASIEREGYEQYF	TGTGCCAGCATTGAGCGGGAGGGGTACGAGCAGTACTTC	TRBD2	TRBJ2-7	TRBV28	many
CASSARTGTGNEKLFF	TGTGCCAGCAGCGCTCGGACCGGGACAGGGAATGAAAAACTGTTTTTT	TRBD1	TRBJ1-4	TRBV12-3/TRBV12-4	NA
CASSLSPGGSTGELFF	TGCGCCAGCAGCTTGTCGCCAGGGGGAAGCACCGGGGAGCTGTTTTTT	TRBD1	TRBJ2-2	TRBV5-1	NA
CASSLERGREAFF	TGTGCCAGCAGCTTAGAGAGGGGTAGGGAAGCTTTCTTT	NA	TRBJ1-1	TRBV11-2	many
CASSGSLDRGETQYF	TGTGCCAGCAGTGGGTCCCTGGACAGGGGAGAGACCCAGTACTTC	TRBD1	TRBJ2-5	TRBV6-1	many
CASSPPVQTDTQYF	TGTGCCAGCTCACCACCGGTCCAAACAGATACGCAGTATTTT	NA	TRBJ2-3	TRBV18	many
CASSIDGRTYGYTF	TGTGCCAGTAGTATAGACGGACGGACCTATGGCTACACCTTC	NA	TRBJ1-2	TRBV19	many
CATSQTTDTQYF	TGTGCCACCTCTCAAACCACAGATACGCAGTATTTT	NA	TRBJ2-3	TRBV24-1	many
CASSTSQGSRLRNTIYF	TGTGCCAGTAGTACCTCACAGGGGTCGAGACTTCGGAACACCATATATTTT	TRBD1	TRBJ1-3	TRBV19	many
CASSQTTGIRTYNEQFF	TGTGCCAGCAGCCAAACGACAGGCATAAGAACGTACAATGAGCAGTTCTTC	NA	TRBJ2-1	TRBV3-1	few
CASRTRGTDTQHF	TGTGCCAGCAGGACTAGAGGCACAGATACGCAGCATTTT	NA	TRBJ1-5	TRBV19	NA
CASSPRDRPSGELFF	TGTGCCAGCAGCCCGAGGGACAGGCCAAGCGGGGAGCTGTTTTTT	TRBD1	TRBJ2-2	TRBV3-1	NA
CASSAWGTAKETQYF	TGTGCCAGCAGCGCCTGGGGGACGGCCAAAGAGACCCAGTACTTC	NA	TRBJ2-5	TRBV9	many
CASSEIAGETQYF	TGTGCCAGCAGTGAAATAGCCGGAGAGACCCAGTACTTC	NA	TRBJ2-5	TRBV2	once
CSVDIGGIGPSVQYF	TGCAGCGTTGACATCGGAGGGATCGGGCCGTCGGTACAGTACTTC	NA	TRBJ2-7	TRBV29-1	NA
CASISQGNEQFF	TGTGCCAGCATTTCACAGGGGAATGAGCAGTTCTTC	TRBD1	TRBJ2-1	TRBV6-1	many
CASSLDVGNQPQHF	TGTGCCAGCAGCTTAGACGTAGGCAATCAGCCCCAGCATTTT	NA	TRBJ1-5	TRBV9	few
CSATQGGLAEGKIYEQYF	TGCAGTGCTACACAAGGAGGGCTAGCGGAGGGTAAGATCTACGAGCAGTACTTC	TRBD2	TRBJ2-7	TRBV20-1	many
CASRFSGANVLTF	TGTGCCAGCAGGTTTTCCGGGGCCAACGTCCTGACTTTC	NA	TRBJ2-6	TRBV4-2	few
CASSQQSSGANVLTF	TGTGCCAGCAGCCAACAGAGCTCTGGGGCCAACGTCCTGACTTTC	NA	TRBJ2-6	TRBV5-4	NA
CASSSAGYEQYF	TGTGCCAGCAGCTCCGCGGGCTACGAGCAGTACTTC	NA	TRBJ2-7	TRBV7-2	many
CASSPSGTWGHEQFF	TGTGCCAGCAGTCCTAGCGGGACGTGGGGCCATGAGCAGTTCTTC	TRBD2	TRBJ2-1	TRBV28	many
CSVVTGGKTVRFF	TGCAGCGTTGTGACAGGGGGCAAAACTGTACGGTTCTTC	TRBD1	TRBJ2-1	TRBV29-1	few
CASSSGQEGGYTF	TGTGCCAGCAGCTCCGGACAGGAAGGAGGCTACACCTTC	TRBD1	TRBJ1-2	TRBV7-9	NA
CATSQTGGHTEAFF	TGTGCCACCAGCCAGACAGGGGGCCACACTGAAGCTTTCTTT	TRBD1	TRBJ1-1	TRBV15	many
CASSQSGDTEAFF	TGCGCCAGCAGCCAATCTGGGGACACTGAAGCTTTCTTT	NA	TRBJ1-1	TRBV4-3	many
CASSPDRSYGYTF	TGTGCCAGCAGCCCGGACCGGTCCTATGGCTACACCTTC	NA	TRBJ1-2	TRBV6-1	many
CASRRDRYTEAFF	TGTGCCAGCAGACGGGACAGATACACTGAAGCTTTCTTT	TRBD1	TRBJ1-1	TRBV7-2	many
CASSSRDTPTDTQYF	TGCGCCAGCAGCTCCCGGGACACACCCACAGATACGCAGTATTTT	NA	TRBJ2-3	TRBV5-1	few
CASSRGASTEAFF	TGCGCCAGCAGTCGGGGGGCGAGCACTGAAGCTTTCTTT	NA	TRBJ1-1	TRBV4-1	many
CASRVAGGHYEQYF	TGTGCCAGCAGGGTAGCGGGAGGGCACTACGAGCAGTACTTC	TRBD2	TRBJ2-7	TRBV2	NA
CASRGRTRLSYEQYF	TGTGCCAGCAGGGGCAGGACAAGGCTCTCCTACGAGCAGTACTTC	NA	TRBJ2-7	TRBV2	NA
CASSAGCYSYEQYF	TGTGCCAGCAGCGCAGGTTGTTACTCCTACGAGCAGTACTTC	NA	TRBJ2-7	TRBV7-2	few
CASSLQGRIPYEQYF	TGTGCCAGCAGTCTACAGGGCAGGATACCCTACGAGCAGTACTTC	NA	TRBJ2-7	TRBV5-6	NA
CASSPGAVSYEQYF	TGTGCCAGCTCACCAGGGGCGGTCTCCTACGAGCAGTACTTC	NA	TRBJ2-7	TRBV18	many